What follows are 8 T cell receptor beta chains derived from one specimen sequenced in a study of cytomegalovirus exposure and HLA in healthy donors. PCR was performed using 60 Vbeta and 13 Jbeta primers. Method: immunoSEQ multiplex PCR; TCRdb's copy keeps in-frame clones and lacks some. This table has about 190,000 clones, roughly four fifths appearing once. The sequencing sample was made of PBMCs. Receptors were obtained from a woman under 30 in good health and CMV-seronegative.

This sequence joins TRBV27 and TRBJ2-7; 7 bases fit TRBD1. The junction had 9 bases not matched to a gene; V was cut back by 3 bases and J by 4 bases. The germline V gene encodes CDR1 MNHEY and CDR2 SMNVEV (reference sequence). The CDR3 is made up of 15 amino acids. CDR3 protein: CASSFLGQETYEQYF. The CDR3 nucleotides are TGTGCCAGCAGTTTTTTAGGACAGGAAACTTACGAGCAGTACTTC.

The CDR3 sequence is CAWRGQGGYPQHF. The CDR3 DNA reads as TGTGCCTGGCGTGGACAGGGTGGTTATCCCCAGCATTTT. This rearrangement joins TRBV30 to TRBJ1-5; 8 bases map to TRBD1. This CDR3 has 13 residues. The germline gives CDR1 GTSNPN, CDR2 SVGIG (reference sequence). Trimming removed 5 bases from V and 10 bases from J; junction bases left unmatched: 10.

The CDR3 region has the DNA TGCGCCAGCGTCGGACTAGCGGGACAGGGAACTAGCACAGATACGCAGTATTTT. It specifies CASVGLAGQGTSTDTQYF. V gene TRBV5-1 combines with J gene TRBJ2-3, with 12 bases lining up with TRBD2. Germline values: CDR1 SGHRS, CDR2 YFSETQ. The CDR3 contains 18 residues. Unmatched junction bases numbered 12, after V lost 7 bases and J lost 0 bases.

The chain links TRBV18 to TRBJ2-5, with D perhaps TRBD2 (6 bases). Germline V gene data show CDR1 as KGHSH and CDR2 as LQKENI. V was pared by 0 bases and J by 3 bases, with 14 bases between. This CDR3 region has 16 residues. CDR3 bases: TGTGCCAGCTCACCACCGGATAGCGGTTTGAAAGAGACCCAGTACTTC. This gives the protein CASSPPDSGLKETQYF.

The chain couples TRBV6-1 to TRBJ1-1, with TRBD1 identical over 10 bases. After removal of 6 bases from V and 6 bases from J, the junction contained 4 bases not matched to a gene. There are 13 residues in the CDR3. Looked up from germline, CDR1 is MNHNS and CDR2 is SASEGT. CDR3 in DNA: TGTGCCAGCAGCGTTGGACAGGGGGCTGAAGCTTTCTTT. As protein: CASSVGQGAEAFF.

V usage is TRBV5-6 and J usage is TRBJ2-6; perhaps TRBD1 as D (5 bases). V gave up 2 bases and J gave up 0 bases, with 6 bases separating them. In germline, CDR1 is SGHDT, CDR2 YYEEEE. CDR3 length: 15 residues. This chain's CDR3 is CASSFRVSGANVLTF. The CDR3 coding sequence is TGTGCCAGCAGCTTCAGGGTCTCTGGGGCCAACGTCCTGACTTTC.

This chain joins TRBV7-6 and TRBJ2-2; 10 positions agree with TRBD2. Per germline, CDR1 SGHVS and CDR2 FNYEAQ. The CDR3 is made up of 17 amino acids. The J segment lost 4 bases and the V segment lost 1 base, leaving 6 bases of the junction unmatched. The CDR3 region is CASSLVLAGVGTGELFF. DNA for the CDR3: TGTGCCAGCAGCTTAGTCCTAGCGGGGGTAGGCACCGGGGAGCTGTTTTTT.

The rearrangement links TRBV30 to TRBJ2-7; TRBD1 is a possible D gene (6 bases). The V and J ends lost 2 bases and 3 bases respectively, with 11 bases between them. Germline CDR1 reads GTSNPN; CDR2 reads SVGIG (reference sequence). This CDR3 is built from 13 residues. The CDR3 sequence: CAWSHRAFYEQYF. DNA of the CDR3: TGTGCCTGGAGTCACAGGGCGTTCTACGAGCAGTACTTC. The variable domain in full, completed from reference TRBV30 and TRBJ2-7, reads SQTIHQWPATLVQPVGSPLSLECTVEGTSNPNLYWYRQAAGRGLQLLFYSVGIGQISSEVPQNLSASRPQDRQFILSSKKLLLSDSGFYLCAWSHRAFYEQYFGPGTRLTVT.